The rows below give T cell receptor beta chains drawn from one sample of a study of blood T cell repertoires in COVID-19. The method was immunoSEQ multiplex PCR; TCRdb's version includes in-frame clones alone and lacks a portion of them. This sample has 200,000 to 300,000 clones, with approximately 88% found just once. Sequenced material: PBMCs or T cells enriched from blood (not recorded which). The receptors come from a middle-aged woman with acute COVID-19. The CDR3 runs from the conserved cysteine through the conserved F or W. D genes are given only for firm matches. Clone size is not always given. Where it is, it says once, few, many or a class for expanded clones.

v_call,j_call,d_call,clone_size,cdr3_aa,cdr3_nt
TRBV6-2/TRBV6-3,TRBJ2-6,TRBD2,NA,CASSHGGASGANVLTF,TGTGCCAGCAGCCACGGGGGGGCGTCGGGGGCCAACGTCCTGACTTTC
TRBV29-1,TRBJ2-7,NA,NA,CSVEVQAAGEQYF,TGCAGCGTTGAAGTACAGGCGGCAGGAGAGCAGTACTTC
TRBV4-2,TRBJ1-6,NA,NA,CASSQDFQISPLHF,TGTGCCAGCAGCCAAGATTTCCAGATTTCACCCCTCCACTTT
TRBV5-1,TRBJ1-6,TRBD1,NA,CASSRKVGQGENSPLHF,TGCGCCAGCAGCCGTAAGGTGGGACAGGGTGAGAATTCACCCCTCCACTTT
TRBV3-1/TRBV3-2,TRBJ2-2,TRBD1,few,CASSLSDREPGELFF,TGTGCCAGCAGTCTATCGGACAGGGAGCCCGGGGAGCTGTTTTTT
TRBV30,TRBJ1-2,TRBD1,NA,CAWSGRGTGRNTF,TGTGCCTGGAGTGGTCGAGGGACAGGGAGGAACACCTTC
TRBV19,TRBJ1-6,NA,once,CASRSGYSYNSPLHF,TGTGCCAGTAGGTCCGGGTACTCCTATAATTCACCCCTCCACTTT
TRBV29-1,TRBJ2-7,TRBD1,NA,CSVERQGKGEQYF,TGCAGCGTTGAAAGACAGGGGAAAGGCGAGCAGTACTTC
TRBV28,TRBJ1-4,NA,NA,CASSFSGVKNEKLFF,TGTGCCAGCAGTTTTTCAGGGGTGAAAAATGAAAAACTGTTTTTT
TRBV27,TRBJ2-2,NA,once,CATSSRNTGELFF,TGTGCCACATCCAGTCGGAACACCGGGGAGCTGTTTTTT
TRBV12-5,TRBJ2-1,TRBD2,NA,CASGLRQGGNNEQFF,TGTGCTAGTGGTTTGCGGCAGGGAGGGAACAATGAGCAGTTCTTC
TRBV5-6,TRBJ2-7,TRBD2,NA,CASSLGGLAYEQYF,TGTGCCAGCAGCTTGGGGGGACTAGCCTACGAGCAGTACTTC
TRBV18,TRBJ1-2,NA,few,CASSALDSGYTF,TGTGCCAGCTCAGCATTGGACAGTGGCTACACCTTC
TRBV9,TRBJ1-2,NA,NA,CASSVGTGYTF,TGTGCCAGCAGCGTAGGTACAGGCTACACCTTC
TRBV10-3,TRBJ2-1,TRBD2,NA,CAIGRPGGLAGVSEQFF,TGTGCCATCGGACGGCCCGGGGGACTAGCGGGAGTTAGTGAGCAGTTCTTC
TRBV9,TRBJ1-2,NA,NA,CASSHSGEYGYTF,TGTGCCAGCAGCCATTCGGGAGAGTATGGCTACACCTTC
TRBV9,TRBJ2-3,NA,NA,CASSVNLLTDTQYF,TGTGCCAGCAGCGTAAATCTACTCACAGATACGCAGTATTTT
TRBV7-9,TRBJ1-2,TRBD1,NA,CASSLGTGTYGYTF,TGTGCCAGCAGCTTGGGGACAGGGACCTATGGCTACACCTTC
TRBV24-1,TRBJ2-1,NA,NA,CATSALGGPLEEQFF,TGTGCCACCAGTGCTCTGGGGGGACCCCTAGAAGAGCAGTTCTTC
TRBV4-3,TRBJ1-1,TRBD1,NA,CASSRLGQYTEAFF,TGCGCCAGCAGCCGCCTGGGACAGTACACTGAAGCTTTCTTT
TRBV2,TRBJ2-7,NA,NA,CASRPDGVYEQYF,TGTGCCAGCAGGCCCGACGGGGTCTACGAGCAGTACTTC
TRBV2,TRBJ1-1,NA,NA,CASSEIRNAEAFF,TGTGCCAGCAGTGAAATCAGGAACGCTGAAGCTTTCTTT
TRBV18,TRBJ1-1,TRBD1,NA,CASSPRGLGTEAFF,TGTGCCAGCTCACCAAGGGGGCTGGGCACTGAAGCTTTCTTT
TRBV3-1/TRBV3-2,TRBJ1-2,NA,once,CASSQGASYGYTF,TGTGCCAGCAGCCAGGGGGCGTCCTATGGCTACACCTTC
TRBV11-2,TRBJ1-6,NA,NA,CASSSSYSSYNSPLHF,TGTGCCAGCAGTTCAAGCTATAGCTCCTATAATTCACCCCTCCACTTT
TRBV9,TRBJ2-1,TRBD2,NA,CASSVVGTSSYNEQFF,TGTGCCAGCAGCGTAGTCGGGACTAGCTCCTACAATGAGCAGTTCTTC
TRBV5-1,TRBJ2-3,NA,NA,CASRQNGADTQYF,TGCGCCAGCAGGCAAAACGGAGCAGATACGCAGTATTTT
TRBV9,TRBJ1-3,NA,NA,CASSQTGFMNTIYF,TGTGCCAGCAGCCAAACAGGGTTTATGAACACCATATATTTT
TRBV5-6,TRBJ1-6,TRBD1,NA,CASNFDRASPLHF,TGTGCCAGCAATTTCGACAGGGCTTCACCCCTCCACTTT
TRBV5-1,TRBJ2-3,NA,NA,CASSLLRRGTQLTDTQYF,TGCGCCAGCAGCTTGCTGAGGCGCGGGACTCAGCTCACAGATACGCAGTATTTT
TRBV3-1/TRBV3-2,TRBJ2-7,TRBD1,NA,CASSQQQGARYEQYF,TGTGCCAGCAGCCAACAACAGGGGGCTAGGTACGAGCAGTACTTC
TRBV5-1,TRBJ1-1,TRBD1,NA,CASNTGGGVTEAFF,TGCGCCAGCAACACAGGGGGCGGTGTCACTGAAGCTTTCTTT
TRBV5-1,TRBJ2-3,TRBD2,NA,CASSLEVSGTRNTDTQYF,TGCGCCAGCAGCTTGGAGGTGAGCGGGACTAGAAACACAGATACGCAGTATTTT
TRBV10-2,TRBJ2-3,TRBD2,NA,CASSETGGLGTDTQYF,TGCGCCAGCAGTGAGACCGGGGGGTTAGGGACAGATACGCAGTATTTT
TRBV7-2,TRBJ1-6,TRBD1,NA,CASSLRGQGVNSPLHF,TGTGCCAGCAGCTTAAGGGGACAGGGTGTGAATTCACCCCTCCACTTT
TRBV2,TRBJ1-2,TRBD1,few,CASSYDQTGGNYGYTF,TGTGCCAGCAGCTATGATCAGACAGGGGGTAACTATGGCTACACCTTC
TRBV5-1,TRBJ2-3,TRBD1,NA,CASSLGTGLADTQYF,TGCGCCAGCAGCTTAGGGACAGGGTTGGCAGATACGCAGTATTTT
TRBV19,TRBJ2-7,NA,once,CASSSWDTRGHEQYF,TGTGCCAGTAGTTCCTGGGACACCCGAGGCCACGAGCAGTACTTC
TRBV18,TRBJ1-5,NA,NA,CASSPLRQQPQHF,TGTGCCAGCTCACCACTCCGACAGCAGCCCCAGCATTTT
TRBV4-2,TRBJ2-4,NA,NA,CASSQEQGSAKNIQYF,TGTGCCAGCAGCCAAGAGCAGGGTAGTGCCAAAAACATTCAGTACTTC
TRBV30,TRBJ1-1,NA,NA,CAWSVSQGHGEAFF,TGTGCCTGGAGTGTGTCGCAGGGGCATGGTGAAGCTTTCTTT
TRBV20-1,TRBJ2-3,NA,once,CSSPIGGF,TGCAGTAGCCCAATAGGGGGTTTT
TRBV10-1,TRBJ2-3,NA,NA,CASSESGGWGTDTQYF,TGCGCCAGCAGTGAGTCCGGGGGTTGGGGCACAGATACGCAGTATTTT
TRBV10-2,TRBJ1-3,NA,NA,CATETRGGPGNTIYF,TGCGCCACCGAGACTCGCGGGGGCCCTGGAAACACCATATATTTT
TRBV27,TRBJ1-4,NA,once,CASSLRSGWEKLFF,TGTGCCAGCAGTTTAAGGTCAGGTTGGGAAAAACTGTTTTTT
TRBV3-1/TRBV3-2,TRBJ1-1,NA,NA,CASSRGGVASLRAFF,TGTGCCAGCAGCCGCGGTGGAGTTGCTTCGCTGCGTGCTTTCTTT
TRBV5-1,TRBJ1-4,TRBD1,NA,CASSSGTGHEKLFF,TGCGCCAGCAGCTCCGGGACAGGGCATGAAAAACTGTTTTTT
TRBV18,TRBJ2-4,TRBD1,NA,CASSPQGTGSGNIQYF,TGTGCCAGCTCACCACAAGGGACAGGATCGGGAAACATTCAGTACTTC
TRBV18,TRBJ2-5,TRBD2,NA,CASSPRTSGGQETQYF,TGTGCCAGCTCACCACGGACTAGCGGTGGGCAAGAGACCCAGTACTTC
TRBV30,TRBJ2-3,TRBD2,NA,CAWSTTSGLTDTQYF,TGTGCCTGGAGTACGACTAGCGGTCTAACAGATACGCAGTATTTT
TRBV4-3,TRBJ2-7,NA,once,CASSQAIATTYEQYF,TGCGCCAGCAGCCAAGCGATAGCGACGACCTACGAGCAGTACTTC
TRBV7-9,TRBJ2-3,TRBD2,NA,CASSLVAGVDTQYF,TGTGCCAGCAGCTTAGTAGCGGGGGTGGATACGCAGTATTTT
TRBV28,TRBJ1-3,TRBD1,once,CASRDRGAAGNTIYF,TGTGCCAGCAGAGACAGGGGGGCGGCTGGAAACACCATATATTTT
TRBV5-4,TRBJ1-4,NA,many,CASSLTESRGKLFF,TGTGCCAGCAGCTTGACGGAAAGTCGGGGAAAACTGTTTTTT
TRBV19,TRBJ2-1,TRBD1,once,CATRQGGYNEQFF,TGTGCCACCCGACAGGGTGGTTACAATGAGCAGTTCTTC